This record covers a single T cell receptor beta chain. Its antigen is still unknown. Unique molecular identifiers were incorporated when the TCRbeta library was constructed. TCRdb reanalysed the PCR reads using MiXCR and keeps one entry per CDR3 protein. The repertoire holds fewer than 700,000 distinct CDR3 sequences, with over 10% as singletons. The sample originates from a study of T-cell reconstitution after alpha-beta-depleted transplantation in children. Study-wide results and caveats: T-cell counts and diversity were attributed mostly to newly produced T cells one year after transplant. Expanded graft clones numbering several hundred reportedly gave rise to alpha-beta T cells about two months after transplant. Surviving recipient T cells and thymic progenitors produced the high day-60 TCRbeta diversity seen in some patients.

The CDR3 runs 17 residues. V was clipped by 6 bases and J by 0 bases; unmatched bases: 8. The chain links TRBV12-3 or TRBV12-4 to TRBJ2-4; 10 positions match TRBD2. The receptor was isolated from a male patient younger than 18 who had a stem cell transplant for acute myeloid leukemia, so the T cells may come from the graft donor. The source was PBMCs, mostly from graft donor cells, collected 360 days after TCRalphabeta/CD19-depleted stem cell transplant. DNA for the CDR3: TGTGCCAGCAGAGAGCGGGAGGGCCAAGTAGCCAAAAACATTCAGTACTTC. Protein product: CASREREGQVAKNIQYF.